One and the same sample provided the 20 T cell receptor beta chains below, sequenced in a study of blood T cell repertoires in COVID-19. Generated by immunoSEQ multiplex PCR, the TCRdb table keeps only in-frame clones and is missing some. This table has approximately 200,000 clones, 70% to 85% appearing once. The sequencing input was peripheral blood. These receptor sequences come from a woman of 80 years or more with COVID-19, enrolled during active disease.

The chain employs TRBV5-1 and TRBJ2-3, with 10 bases that match TRBD1. The trim removed 4 bases at V and 2 bases at J, leaving 7 bases unmatched. Germline CDR1 SGHRS, CDR2 YFSETQ. The CDR3 loop spans 16 amino acids. The DNA of the CDR3 is TGCGCCAGCAGCCCGGAGACAGGGGGCGTCACAGATACGCAGTATTTT. Translated, it gives CASSPETGGVTDTQYF.

The chain carries TRBV2 and TRBJ2-7; D unresolved. Between the trimmed V and J ends, which lost 4 bases and 2 bases, there was a span of 12 bases. The CDR3 length is 14 residues. Germline values: CDR1 SNHLY, CDR2 FYNNEI. DNA for the CDR3: TGTGCCAGCAGTGTGGCAGGCACCACCTACGAGCAGTACTTC. Translated: CASSVAGTTYEQYF.

The chain links TRBV12-3 or TRBV12-4 to TRBJ1-1; D remains unclear. Deletions cut 1 base from V and 7 bases from J, with 7 bases between. This CDR3 has 12 residues. CDR3 region: CASSLVVSEAFF. The CDR3 DNA reads as TGTGCCAGCAGTTTAGTGGTCAGTGAAGCTTTCTTT.

The J gene is TRBJ1-3, the V gene TRBV9; D is possibly TRBD1 (5 bases). Germline V CDR1 and CDR2: SGDLS, YYNGEE. Trimming took off 2 bases at V and 2 bases at J, with 20 bases between the two ends. The CDR3 spans 18 residues. CDR3 coding DNA: TGTGCCAGCAGCGTTTCCCCTTTGGGGGGTAGAGCTGGAAACACCATATATTTT. It encodes CASSVSPLGGRAGNTIYF.

A single count supports this clone. CDR3 coding DNA: TGCAGCGTTGTGAACAGTGAAAAACTGTTTTTT. This translates into CSVVNSEKLFF. The chain joins TRBV29-1 to TRBJ1-4; D is unclear. The V and J ends lost 4 bases and 7 bases respectively, with 7 bases between them. This CDR3 is 11 amino acids long. Germline CDR1 and CDR2: SQVTM and ANQGSEA.

The chain links TRBV10-1 to TRBJ1-1; D ambiguous. Germline V gene lookup returns CDR1 WNHNN and CDR2 SYGVQD (reference sequence). The CDR3 contains 15 residues. The V and J ends lost 10 bases and 10 bases respectively, with 28 bases between them. DNA of the CDR3: TGCGCCACCACACCCCCCCGTAACGAATCGTCGTCAGCTTTCTTT. Protein sequence: CATTPPRNESSSAFF.

The chain joins TRBV29-1 to TRBJ1-2, with no clear D. Germline V CDR1 and CDR2: SQVTM, ANQGSEA. Trimming removed 7 bases at V and 2 bases at J, with 11 bases between. The CDR3 loop spans 12 amino acids. The CDR3 is CSAFSVNYGYTF. The CDR3 DNA follows: TGCAGCGCCTTCAGCGTGAACTATGGCTACACCTTC.

This rearrangement joins TRBV5-8 to TRBJ1-4, with 9 bases lining up with TRBD1. Per germline, CDR1 SGHTS and CDR2 YDEGEE. This CDR3 has 17 amino acids. V was pared by 2 bases and J by 1 base, with 6 bases of the junction left unmatched. The CDR3 sequence: CASSLGTGIGTNEKLFF. CDR3 in DNA: TGTGCCAGCAGCTTAGGGACAGGGATTGGAACTAATGAAAAACTGTTTTTT. Together with reference TRBV5-8 and TRBJ1-4, the CDR3 gives the full variable domain: EAGVTQSPTHLIKTRGQQATLRCSPISGHTSVYWYQQALGLGLQFLLWYDEGEERNRGNFPPRFSGRQFPNYSSELNVNALELEDSALYLCASSLGTGIGTNEKLFFGSGTQLSVL.

In this sample, this clone turned up a few times. The V and J genes are TRBV29-1 and TRBJ1-2; tentative D call: TRBD1 (5 bases). Deletions cut 5 bases from V and 6 bases from J, with 13 bases between. The CDR3 contains 12 residues. Per germline, CDR1 SQVTM and CDR2 ANQGSEA. The DNA for the CDR3 is TGCAGCGTTAGTCCGGGGGTCGATGGCTACACCTTC. It is translated as CSVSPGVDGYTF.

This rearrangement joins TRBV12-3 or TRBV12-4 to TRBJ2-5; the D gene is possibly TRBD2 (6 bases). Trimming took off 6 bases at V and 5 bases at J, with 13 bases between the two ends. The CDR3 runs to 13 residues. CDR3 loop: CASSWGLRETQYF. The DNA of the CDR3 is TGTGCCAGCAGCTGGGGACTGAGGGAGACCCAGTACTTC.

The genes are TRBV7-9 and TRBJ1-1; the D is unclear. The V gene's germline CDR1 is SEHNR and CDR2 FQNEAQ (reference sequence). Trimming shortened V by 2 bases and J by 3 bases, and 7 bases separated the two germline ends. The CDR3 runs to 13 residues. CDR3 nucleotide sequence: TGTGCCAGCAGCTTATCGGGGTACACTGAAGCTTTCTTT. This encodes CASSLSGYTEAFF.

This rearrangement joins TRBV3-1 (or the pseudogene TRBV3-2) to TRBJ1-4; 8 bases line up with TRBD1. The V and J ends lost 1 base and 5 bases, in that order; junction bases with no gene match: 6. The CDR3 covers 16 residues. The germline V gene has CDR1 LGHDT and CDR2 YNNKEL (reference sequence). CDR3 DNA sequence: TGTGCCAGCAGCCAAGCCCCCGGGACAGGAAATGAAAAACTGTTTTTT. It encodes CASSQAPGTGNEKLFF.

J is TRBJ2-5 and V is TRBV4-1; D may be TRBD1 (6 bases). Trimming shortened V by 4 bases and J by 1 base, and 13 bases separated the two germline ends. The CDR3 loop spans 15 amino acids. Looked up from germline, CDR1 is MGHRA and CDR2 is YSYEKL. The CDR3 bases are TGCGCCAGCAGCCGAAACTTGGACAGCCAAGAGACCCAGTACTTC. Translation gives CASSRNLDSQETQYF.

As for this clone: The identical CDR3 is also encoded by other nucleotide sequences in the sample. V usage is TRBV18 and J usage is TRBJ1-1; D gene uncertain. Trimming removed 3 bases at V and 2 bases at J, with 10 bases between. The CDR3 contains 14 residues. Germline V lookup: CDR1 KGHSH, CDR2 LQKENI. The CDR3 DNA sequence: TGTGCCAGCTCACCGGGAGGAGTCAACACTGAAGCTTTCTTT. Protein sequence: CASSPGGVNTEAFF.

The chain is built from TRBV9 and TRBJ1-6; D gene uncertain. This CDR3 is built from 14 residues. V gave up 2 bases and J gave up 7 bases, with 10 bases separating them. Germline V CDR1 and CDR2: SGDLS, YYNGEE. CDR3: CASSVSGWNSPLHF. DNA of the CDR3: TGTGCCAGCAGCGTGTCCGGGTGGAATTCACCCCTCCACTTT.

This sequence joins TRBV20-1 and TRBJ2-7; possibly TRBD1 for D (5 bases). Between the trimmed V and J ends, which lost 3 bases and 5 bases, there was a span of 8 bases. Germline V gene sequence: CDR1 DFQATT, CDR2 SNEGSKA (reference sequence). CDR3 length: 11 amino acids. CDR3 loop: CSASRGHEQYF. The CDR3 region has the DNA TGCAGTGCTAGTAGGGGCCACGAGCAGTACTTC.

The chain combines TRBV5-4 with TRBJ1-1; 8 nucleotides line up with TRBD1. The CDR3 sequence is 12 residues long. V was pared by 7 bases and J by 3 bases, with 2 bases of the junction left unmatched. Germline loops: CDR1 SGHNT, CDR2 YYREEE (reference sequence). CDR3 sequence: CASLGQDTEAFF. The CDR3 DNA reads as TGTGCCAGCTTGGGACAGGACACTGAAGCTTTCTTT.

J is TRBJ2-3 and V is TRBV5-1, with D unresolved. The CDR3 totals 12 residues. Germline V lookup: CDR1 SGHRS, CDR2 YFSETQ. V lost 3 bases, J lost 6 bases, and 8 bases lay in between. CDR3 protein: CASSSSGDTQYF. In DNA, the CDR3 is TGCGCCAGCAGCTCCTCCGGGGATACGCAGTATTTT.

V and J are TRBV6-5 and TRBJ1-2; D is perhaps TRBD1 (6 bases). Looked up from germline, CDR1 is MNHEY and CDR2 is SVGAGI. Trimming stripped 7 bases from V and 2 bases from J, with 17 bases between. This CDR3 is built from 15 residues. This chain's CDR3 is CASTWWGQANYGYTF. In DNA form, the CDR3 reads TGTGCCAGCACCTGGTGGGGGCAGGCGAACTATGGCTACACCTTC.

The chain links TRBV6-6 to TRBJ1-2, with 7 bases aligning to TRBD1. V lost 6 bases and J lost 6; bases outside the gene matches: 4. CDR3 length: 12 amino acids. The germline V gene has CDR1 MNHNY and CDR2 SVGAGI (reference sequence). This chain's CDR3 is CASSGTVHGYTF. The CDR3 DNA is TGTGCCAGCAGCGGGACAGTCCATGGCTACACCTTC.